The 29 T cell receptor beta chains presented below share a single source sample, sequenced in a study of blood T cell repertoires in COVID-19. Profiling relied on immunoSEQ multiplex PCR, and the TCRdb table lists in-frame clones only, not all of them. The sample consists of tens of thousands of clones, 83% of them appearing once. The sequenced sample was peripheral blood. These receptors were taken from an elderly woman with acute or convalescent COVID-19.

This clone was observed a handful of times. This chain uses TRBV2 with TRBJ2-7; TRBD2 matches at 13 bases. CDR3 size: 19 residues. Germline lookup yields CDR1 SNHLY and CDR2 FYNNEI. Trimming took 1 base from V and 2 from J; bases not matched to a gene: 11. CDR3 sequence reads: CASSEDDGTSGTPTYEQYF. The DNA for the CDR3 is TGTGCCAGCAGTGAAGATGATGGGACTAGCGGGACCCCGACCTACGAGCAGTACTTC.

The chain links TRBV7-9 to TRBJ2-1, with 7 bases that match TRBD1. CDR1 SEHNR and CDR2 FQNEAQ come from the germline V gene (reference sequence). The junction had 8 bases not matched to a gene; V was cut back by 3 bases and J by 6 bases. The CDR3 has 15 amino acids. CDR3 nucleotides: TGTGCCAGCAGCTTTCGGGACAGTTTTGGCAATGAGCAGTTCTTC. Protein sequence: CASSFRDSFGNEQFF.

This clone was seen a single time. The CDR3: CASSRDWSSYEQYF. The CDR3 DNA reads as TGCGCCAGCAGCAGAGACTGGAGCTCCTACGAGCAGTACTTC. The chain uses TRBV5-1 and TRBJ2-7; D gene uncertain. The germline CDR1 and CDR2 sequences are SGHRS and YFSETQ. V lost 4 bases and J 0 bases, leaving 11 bases between the germline ends. The CDR3 runs 14 residues.

The chain couples TRBV19 to TRBJ1-4; D not resolved. Germline V CDR1 and CDR2: LNHDA, SQIVND (reference sequence). The ends were cut back, 5 bases at V and 3 bases at J, with 7 bases in the middle. CDR3 length equals 13 residues. CDR3 sequence reads: CASSSQSNEKLFF. CDR3 nucleotides: TGTGCCAGTAGTTCCCAGTCTAATGAAAAACTGTTTTTT.

The CDR3 region has the DNA TGTGCCAGCAGTGGACAAGACAATCAGCCCCAGCATTTT. The encoded protein is CASSGQDNQPQHF. J is TRBJ1-5 and V is TRBV2; the D is unclear. Germline loops: CDR1 SNHLY, CDR2 FYNNEI. The CDR3 covers 13 residues. The V gene lost 4 bases and the J gene lost 3 bases, with 7 bases spanning the gap.

The V call is TRBV24-1, the J call TRBJ2-5; D perhaps matches TRBD2 (6 bases). Germline V gene lookup returns CDR1 KGHDR and CDR2 SFDVKD. This CDR3 is built from 14 residues. Trimming removed 7 bases at V and 5 bases at J, with 16 bases between. The CDR3 DNA sequence: TGTGCCACCAGCCCCGGCGGGAACGGTGAGACCCAGTACTTC. Its protein is CATSPGGNGETQYF.

V and J are TRBV5-6 and TRBJ2-1; 10 bases are shared with TRBD1. The V segment lost 0 bases and the J segment 4 bases; nucleotides outside the gene matches: 4. CDR1 SGHDT and CDR2 YYEEEE come from the germline V gene. This CDR3 region has 16 residues. CDR3 residues: CASSLGQGAHYNEQFF. The CDR3 nucleotides read TGTGCCAGCAGCTTGGGACAGGGGGCCCATTACAATGAGCAGTTCTTC.

V and J are TRBV11-2 and TRBJ2-1; D remains unclear. The CDR3 runs 12 residues. V lost 5 bases and J lost 10, with 12 bases in between. Germline lookup yields CDR1 SGHAT and CDR2 FQNNGV. The CDR3 protein is CASSPRLGEQFF. The CDR3 nucleotides read TGTGCCAGCAGCCCACGTCTCGGGGAGCAGTTCTTC. Combining the CDR3 with reference TRBV11-2 and TRBJ2-1 gives the whole variable domain EAGVAQSPRYKIIEKRQSVAFWCNPISGHATLYWYQQILGQGPKLLIQFQNNGVVDDSQLPKDRFSAERLKGVDSTLKIQPAKLEDSAVYLCASSPRLGEQFFGPGTRLTVL.

This clone was observed a few times. The V call is TRBV11-2, the J call TRBJ2-5, with 9 nucleotides matching TRBD2. The junction had 7 bases not matched to a gene; V was cut back by 6 bases and J by 5 bases. Germline V lookup: CDR1 SGHAT, CDR2 FQNNGV. CDR3 length equals 14 residues. This CDR3 reads CASSRTAGGETQYF. The CDR3, as DNA: TGTGCCAGCAGTCGGACAGCGGGAGGTGAGACCCAGTACTTC.

This clone occurred a few times. The chain uses TRBV2 and TRBJ2-3; 8 bases are a match to TRBD2. This CDR3 contains 15 residues. Germline V gene data show CDR1 as SNHLY and CDR2 as FYNNEI. V dropped 4 bases and J dropped 3; count of bases not matched to a gene: 6. The DNA for the CDR3 is TGTGCCAGCAGTGTCGGGGCGGGAGGAACAGATACGCAGTATTTT. Its translation is CASSVGAGGTDTQYF.

The chain recombines TRBV29-1 with TRBJ2-3, with TRBD2 matching 7 bases. Unmatched junction bases numbered 7, after V lost 7 bases and J lost 0 bases. Germline V gene sequence: CDR1 SQVTM, CDR2 ANQGSEA. The CDR3 contains 14 residues. The CDR3 DNA sequence: TGCAGCGGGGAAAGCGGGGTTAGCACAGATACGCAGTATTTT. Translating it yields CSGESGVSTDTQYF.

The rearrangement joins TRBV13 to TRBJ2-5; 9 nucleotides line up with TRBD2. Trimming at V came to 1 base and at J to 3 bases, leaving 3 bases not matched to a gene. Germline V lookup: CDR1 PRHDT, CDR2 FYEKMQ (reference sequence). The CDR3 is made up of 15 amino acids. CDR3 sequence (DNA): TGTGCCAGCAGCTTAGCCGCGGGGGGGAAAGAGACCCAGTACTTC. It specifies CASSLAAGGKETQYF. The full variable domain, rest sourced from reference TRBV13 and TRBJ2-5, is AAGVIQSPRHLIKEKRETATLKCYPIPRHDTVYWYQQGPGQDPQFLISFYEKMQSDKGSIPDRFSAQQFSDYHSELNMSSLELGDSALYFCASSLAAGGKETQYFGPGTRLLVL.

This chain links TRBV4-3 with TRBJ2-3; TRBD2 might be the D (7 bases). Trimming removed 4 bases from V and 6 bases from J, with 23 bases in between. Germline V gene sequence: CDR1 LGHNA, CDR2 YSLEER. CDR3 length: 17 amino acids. The CDR3 region is CASSLNSGAGEADTQYF. The DNA for the CDR3 is TGCGCCAGCAGCCTAAATTCGGGGGCGGGAGAGGCCGATACGCAGTATTTT.

The chain joins TRBV3-1 (or the pseudogene TRBV3-2) to TRBJ1-2, with D uncertain. The CDR3 has 11 amino acids. Germline CDR1 is LGHDT and CDR2 is YNNKEL (reference sequence). V dropped 6 bases and J dropped 4 bases, with 6 bases sitting between them. The CDR3 DNA reads TGTGCCAGCAGGGGCACCTATGGCTACACCTTC. This encodes CASRGTYGYTF.

The rearrangement joins TRBV7-2 to TRBJ1-5; D remains ambiguous. The germline gives CDR1 SGHTA, CDR2 FQGNSA. Trimming removed 8 bases at V and 4 bases at J, with 15 bases between. This CDR3 has 14 residues. CDR3 region: CASQPGRGNQPQHF. In DNA, the CDR3 is TGTGCCAGCCAACCCGGGCGAGGGAATCAGCCCCAGCATTTT.

V gene TRBV29-1 combines with J gene TRBJ2-3; tentatively, D is TRBD2 (6 bases). CDR3 length: 13 amino acids. CDR1 is SQVTM, CDR2 ANQGSEA, per germline. V shed 1 base and J shed 5 bases, with 10 bases lying between them. In DNA form, the CDR3 reads TGCAGCGTTGAAGTGGGACTTGGAGATACGCAGTATTTT. This sequence encodes CSVEVGLGDTQYF.

V and J are TRBV24-1 and TRBJ2-3; tentative D call: TRBD1 (5 bases). CDR1 is KGHDR, CDR2 SFDVKD, per germline. V was clipped by 4 bases and J by 2 bases, with 15 bases between them. This CDR3 has 16 residues. The chain's CDR3 is CATSDPLARATDTQYF. CDR3 nucleotide sequence: TGTGCCACCAGTGACCCACTCGCCAGGGCCACAGATACGCAGTATTTT.

In this sample, this clone turned up once. The rearrangement joins TRBV5-1 to TRBJ2-6; 10 positions agree with TRBD1. Trimming cost V 0 bases and J 0 bases; bases outside gene matches: 3. There are 18 residues in the CDR3. Looked up from germline, CDR1 is SGHRS and CDR2 is YFSETQ. CDR3 sequence (DNA): TGCGCCAGCAGCTTGGGACAGGGGGCACCCTCTGGGGCCAACGTCCTGACTTTC. As protein: CASSLGQGAPSGANVLTF.

In this sample, this clone turned up a few times. The chain couples TRBV5-1 to TRBJ2-2; D remains unclear. The germline V gene encodes CDR1 SGHRS and CDR2 YFSETQ. The CDR3 totals 14 residues. V shed 2 bases and J shed 0 bases, with 5 bases lying between them. CDR3: CASSFETNTGELFF. CDR3 nucleotides: TGCGCCAGCAGCTTTGAGACGAACACCGGGGAGCTGTTTTTT.

The V call is TRBV18, the J call TRBJ2-1; D is possibly TRBD2 (6 bases). CDR1 is KGHSH and CDR2 is LQKENI in the germline V gene. The length of the CDR3 is 16 residues. Trimming removed 3 bases at V and 7 bases at J, with 19 bases between. This CDR3 is CASSPRLASTGNEQFF. The CDR3 DNA sequence: TGTGCCAGCTCACCCCGGCTAGCGTCCACCGGGAATGAGCAGTTCTTC. Variable domain in full (rest from reference TRBV18 and TRBJ2-1): NAGVMQNPRHLVRRRGQEARLRCSPMKGHSHVYWYRQLPEEGLKFMVYLQKENIIDESGMPKERFSAEFPKEGPSILRIQQVVRGDSAAYFCASSPRLASTGNEQFFGPGTRLTVL.

The chain joins TRBV9 to TRBJ2-5; TRBD1 aligns across 7 bases. CDR1 is SGDLS and CDR2 is YYNGEE in the germline V gene. V shed 3 bases, J shed 5 bases, and the junction held 7 bases outside the gene matches. The CDR3 sequence is 14 residues long. CDR3 in amino acids: CASSEGAQRETQYF. CDR3 nucleotide sequence: TGTGCCAGCAGCGAGGGGGCCCAGCGGGAGACCCAGTACTTC.

J is TRBJ2-2 and V is TRBV9; 8 nucleotides agree with TRBD1. The CDR3 contains 14 residues. From germline, CDR1 is SGDLS and CDR2 YYNGEE. V was pared by 3 bases and J by 7 bases, with 5 bases of the junction left unmatched. CDR3 nucleotide sequence: TGTGCCAGCAGCGACCACAGGGGGATCGGGGAGCTGTTTTTT. It yields the protein CASSDHRGIGELFF.

The rearrangement links TRBV19 to TRBJ2-7; 10 bases line up with TRBD2. CDR1 is LNHDA, CDR2 SQIVND, per germline (reference sequence). The V gene end was trimmed by 2 bases and the J gene end by 2 bases; junction bases not matched to a gene: 3. This CDR3 comprises 15 residues. In DNA, the CDR3 is TGTGCCAGTAGTATAACTAGCGGGACCACCTACGAGCAGTACTTC. Its translation: CASSITSGTTYEQYF.

The gene calls are TRBV5-1 and TRBJ2-1, with a possible D match to TRBD2 (6 bases). The CDR3 contains 13 residues. The V end lost 4 bases, the J end lost 5 bases, and 10 bases lay between the germline ends. From germline, CDR1 is SGHRS and CDR2 YFSETQ. The CDR3 nucleotides are TGCGCCAGCAGCACGACTAGGAACAATGAGCAGTTCTTC. Translation: CASSTTRNNEQFF.

CDR3 sequence: CASSLDPRNGYTF. CDR3 DNA sequence: TGTGCCAGCAGCTTAGATCCGAGAAATGGCTACACCTTC. V is TRBV7-9 and J is TRBJ1-2, with unresolved D. This CDR3 is built from 13 residues. V lost 1 base, J lost 6 bases, and 9 bases lay in between. Germline lookup yields CDR1 SEHNR and CDR2 FQNEAQ (reference sequence). Variable domain in full (rest from reference TRBV7-9 and TRBJ1-2): DTGVSQNPRHKITKRGQNVTFRCDPISEHNRLYWYRQTLGQGPEFLTYFQNEAQLEKSRLLSDRFSAERPKGSFSTLEIQRTEQGDSAMYLCASSLDPRNGYTFGSGTRLTVV.

The chain combines TRBV11-2 with TRBJ2-1, with D tentatively TRBD2 (7 bases). The CDR3 length is 15 residues. Germline loops: CDR1 SGHAT, CDR2 FQNNGV. The V gene lost 3 bases and the J gene lost 7 bases, with 16 bases spanning the gap. DNA of the CDR3: TGTGCCAGCAGCTTTAGGGGGGAGGGCCGTAATGAGCAGTTCTTC. It codes for CASSFRGEGRNEQFF.

The chain combines TRBV7-6 with TRBJ2-1, with 8 bases identical to TRBD2. This CDR3 is built from 16 residues. Germline-derived CDR1 and CDR2 are SGHVS and FNYEAQ. With 2 bases clipped from V and 3 bases from J, the junction kept 6 bases outside the gene matches. In DNA form, the CDR3 reads TGTGCCAGCAGCTTATTAGCGGGAATGATCTACAATGAGCAGTTCTTC. It yields the protein CASSLLAGMIYNEQFF.

To note about this clone: Other DNA sequences within the sample encode an identical CDR3. V and J are TRBV7-2 and TRBJ1-1, with 10 bases identical to TRBD1. CDR1 and CDR2 from the germline V gene are SGHTA and FQGNSA. The length of the CDR3 is 13 residues. J lost 5 bases, V lost 5 bases, and 2 bases had no gene match. CDR3 sequence reads: CASSLGQGTEAFF. The CDR3, as DNA: TGTGCCAGCAGCCTGGGACAGGGGACTGAAGCTTTCTTT.

J is TRBJ2-1 and V is TRBV5-1, with 8 nucleotides matching TRBD2. Germline V gene lookup returns CDR1 SGHRS and CDR2 YFSETQ. The junction had 8 bases not matched to a gene; V was cut back by 0 bases and J by 6 bases. There are 16 residues in the CDR3. CDR3 sequence reads: CASSLGLAIPRNEQFF. The CDR3 bases are TGCGCCAGCAGCTTGGGACTAGCGATCCCTCGCAATGAGCAGTTCTTC.